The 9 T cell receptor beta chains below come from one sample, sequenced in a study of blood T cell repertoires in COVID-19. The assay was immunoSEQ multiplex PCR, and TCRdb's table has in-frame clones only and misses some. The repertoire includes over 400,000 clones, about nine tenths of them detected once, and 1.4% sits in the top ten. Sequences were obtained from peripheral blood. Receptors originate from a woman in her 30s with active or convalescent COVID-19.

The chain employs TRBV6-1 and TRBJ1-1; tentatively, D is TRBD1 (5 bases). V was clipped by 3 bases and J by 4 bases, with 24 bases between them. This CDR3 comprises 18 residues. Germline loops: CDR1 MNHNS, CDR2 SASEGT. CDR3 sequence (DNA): TGTGCCAGCAGTGATTACGGGGCTGGGAGGGGCTTCGGCACTGAAGCTTTCTTT. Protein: CASSDYGAGRGFGTEAFF.

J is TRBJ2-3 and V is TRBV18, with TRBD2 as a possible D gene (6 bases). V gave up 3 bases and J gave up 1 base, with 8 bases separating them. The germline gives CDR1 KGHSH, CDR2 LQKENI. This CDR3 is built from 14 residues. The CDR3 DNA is TGTGCCAGCTCACCGGTAGCGGGCACAGATACGCAGTATTTT. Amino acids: CASSPVAGTDTQYF.

CDR3 loop: CSVDSQGYGYTF. The CDR3 DNA is TGCAGCGTGGACTCACAGGGCTATGGCTACACCTTC. The chain is built from TRBV29-1 and TRBJ1-2; TRBD1 is a possible D gene (6 bases). This CDR3 contains 12 residues. The germline V gene has CDR1 SQVTM and CDR2 ANQGSEA. The V and J ends lost 6 bases and 4 bases respectively, with 12 bases between them.

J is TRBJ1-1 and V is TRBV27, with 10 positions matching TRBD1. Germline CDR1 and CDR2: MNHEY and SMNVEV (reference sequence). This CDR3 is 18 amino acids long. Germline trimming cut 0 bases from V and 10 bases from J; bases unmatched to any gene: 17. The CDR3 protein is CASSLSLPGQGPSVRAFF. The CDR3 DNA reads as TGTGCCAGCAGTTTATCACTCCCGGGACAGGGGCCCTCAGTTAGAGCTTTCTTT.

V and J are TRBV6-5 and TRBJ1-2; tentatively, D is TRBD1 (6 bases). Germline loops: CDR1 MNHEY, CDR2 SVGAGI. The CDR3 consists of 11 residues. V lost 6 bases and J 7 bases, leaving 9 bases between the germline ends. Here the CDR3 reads CASRGASGYTF. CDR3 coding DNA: TGTGCCAGCAGGGGGGCTAGTGGCTACACCTTC.

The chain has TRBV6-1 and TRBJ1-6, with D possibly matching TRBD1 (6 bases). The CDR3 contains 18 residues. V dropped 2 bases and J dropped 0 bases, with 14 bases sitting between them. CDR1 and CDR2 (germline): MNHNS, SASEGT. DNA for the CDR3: TGTGCCAGCAGTGAAATATACGGCAGGGGCTCCTATAATTCACCCCTCCACTTT. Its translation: CASSEIYGRGSYNSPLHF.

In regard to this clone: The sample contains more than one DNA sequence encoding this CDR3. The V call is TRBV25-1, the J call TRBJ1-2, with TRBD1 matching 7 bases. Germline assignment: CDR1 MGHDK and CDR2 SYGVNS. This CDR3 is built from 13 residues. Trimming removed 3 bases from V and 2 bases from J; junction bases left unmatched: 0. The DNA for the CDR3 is TGTGCCAGCAGTGAGACAGGGAACTATGGCTACACCTTC. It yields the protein CASSETGNYGYTF.

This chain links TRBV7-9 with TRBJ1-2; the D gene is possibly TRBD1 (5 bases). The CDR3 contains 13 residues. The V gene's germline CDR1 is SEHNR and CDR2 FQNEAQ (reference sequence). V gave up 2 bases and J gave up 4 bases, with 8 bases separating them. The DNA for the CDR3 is TGTGCCAGCAGCTTATCAGGGTTCTATGGCTACACCTTC. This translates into CASSLSGFYGYTF.

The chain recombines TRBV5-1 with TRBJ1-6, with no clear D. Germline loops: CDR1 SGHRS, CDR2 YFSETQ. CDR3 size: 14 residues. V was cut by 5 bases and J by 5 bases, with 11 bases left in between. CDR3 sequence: CASRLAQNNSPLHF. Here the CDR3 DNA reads TGCGCCAGCAGACTCGCACAGAATAATTCACCCCTCCACTTT.